This note documents a single T cell receptor beta chain sequence. The target antigen is unknown. The repertoire was sequenced with immunoSEQ multiplex PCR; TCRdb's copy has only in-frame clones and lacks some. The repertoire has about 120,000 clones, 70% to 90% of them found once; the top ten carry about 1.5%. This specimen comes from a study of T cell responses to AZD1222 COVID-19 vaccine. Study results and caveats: Nearly half of the spike-specific TCRs reportedly recognize variant regions that carry no mutations.

In germline, CDR1 is MNHEY, CDR2 SVGAGI. V dropped 6 bases and J dropped 2 bases, with 5 bases sitting between them. This CDR3 is 12 amino acids long. The chain links TRBV6-5 to TRBJ1-5, with D perhaps matching TRBD1 (5 bases). Material: peripheral blood, obtained on day 0 of AZD1222 vaccination. This sequence originates from an adult in good health. CDR3 region: CASRGGNQPQHF. In DNA form, the CDR3 reads TGTGCCAGCAGAGGGGGCAATCAGCCCCAGCATTTT.